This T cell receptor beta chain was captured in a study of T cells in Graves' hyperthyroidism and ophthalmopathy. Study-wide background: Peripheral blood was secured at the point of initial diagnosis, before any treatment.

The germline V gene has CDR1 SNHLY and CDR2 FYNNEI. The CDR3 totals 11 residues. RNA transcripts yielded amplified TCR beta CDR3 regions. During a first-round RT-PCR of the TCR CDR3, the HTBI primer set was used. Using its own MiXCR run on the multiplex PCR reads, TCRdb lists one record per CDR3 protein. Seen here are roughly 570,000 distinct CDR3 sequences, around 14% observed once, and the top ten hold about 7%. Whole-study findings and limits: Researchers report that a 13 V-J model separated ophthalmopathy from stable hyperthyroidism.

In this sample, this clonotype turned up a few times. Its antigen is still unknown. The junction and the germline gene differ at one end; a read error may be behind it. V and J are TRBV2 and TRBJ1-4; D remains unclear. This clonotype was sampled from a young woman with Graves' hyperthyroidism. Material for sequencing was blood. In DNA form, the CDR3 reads TGTGCCGGCAGCCTTAAGGAAAAACTGTTTTTT. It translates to CAGSLKEKLFF.